Listed here are 25 T cell receptor beta chains from one sample, sequenced in a study of T cell repertoires in cytomegalovirus infection. These receptors have no identified antigens. A single record per CDR3 protein comes from TCRdb applying MiXCR to the reads. The sample holds 160,000 or so distinct CDR3 sequences, 20% to 25% seen once. This sample comprised CD8+ T cells from cultured PBMCs, obtained from culture after CMV antigen stimulation. These receptors were collected from a human donor in good health (CMV status not recorded). Some clones in this sample may be carry-over from other donors' samples.

This clonotype was seen a few times. This chain connects TRBV7-6 to TRBJ2-5; no definite D call. Germline CDR1 reads SGHVS; CDR2 reads FNYEAQ. Trimming pared 5 bases from V and 2 bases from J, leaving 12 bases between. The length of the CDR3 is 14 residues. The chain's CDR3 is CASSPSSIQETQYF. The CDR3 DNA reads TGTGCCAGCAGCCCTAGTAGTATACAAGAGACCCAGTACTTC.

V usage is TRBV27 and J usage is TRBJ2-7, with D possibly TRBD2 on 5 matching bases. CDR3 length: 13 residues. V lost 5 bases, J lost 6 bases, and 14 bases lay in between. Germline assignment: CDR1 MNHEY and CDR2 SMNVEV (reference sequence). CDR3 in DNA: TGTGCCAGCAGTCTAGGGCGTGGAGGCGAGCAGTACTTC. Its translation: CASSLGRGGEQYF.

On this clonotype itself: Compared with germline, one end of the junction differs, possibly owing to a read error. This rearrangement joins TRBV7-2 to TRBJ2-1; 12 positions match TRBD2. Germline V gene data show CDR1 as SGHTA and CDR2 as FQGNSA. The CDR3 extends over 16 amino acids. CDR3 residues: CASSLELAGGLNEQIF. DNA of the CDR3: TGTGCCAGCAGCCTCGAACTAGCGGGGGGACTCAATGAGCAGATCTTC.

J is TRBJ2-1 and V is TRBV7-6; D remains ambiguous. CDR1 is SGHVS and CDR2 is FNYEAQ in the germline V gene. CDR3 length: 14 amino acids. V lost 0 bases to trimming and J lost 8 bases, with 11 bases between them. For the CDR3, the DNA is TGTGCCAGCAGCTTAGCCGGGCTAGACGATGAGCAGTTCTTC. It encodes CASSLAGLDDEQFF.

This clonotype occurred a few times. V usage is TRBV27 and J usage is TRBJ2-7, with 7 bases matching TRBD1. CDR1 and CDR2 (germline): MNHEY, SMNVEV (reference sequence). The CDR3 consists of 15 residues. With 2 bases clipped from V and 3 bases from J, the junction kept 7 bases outside the gene matches. CDR3 coding DNA: TGTGCCAGCAGTTTAGGGGGTGACAGGGTCTACGAGCAGTACTTC. Amino acids: CASSLGGDRVYEQYF.

This sequence joins TRBV28 and TRBJ2-1; D possibly corresponds to TRBD1 (5 bases). CDR1 is MDHEN and CDR2 is SYDVKM in the germline V gene. CDR3 length equals 15 residues. V was cut by 9 bases and J by 6 bases, with 21 bases left in between. DNA of the CDR3: TGTGCCAGTAGTCCGAACCACCCCCAGGGCAATGAGCAGTTCTTC. This sequence encodes CASSPNHPQGNEQFF. Based on the CDR3 plus reference TRBV28 and TRBJ2-1, the full variable domain is DVKVTQSSRYLVKRTGEKVFLECVQDMDHENMFWYRQDPGLGLRLIYFSYDVKMKEKGDIPEGYSVSREKKERFSLILESASTNQTSMYLCASSPNHPQGNEQFFGPGTRLTVL.

This clonotype was detected ten times or more. One end of the junction fails to match germline, which may point to a read error. The genes are TRBV7-9 and TRBJ2-1; D not resolved. This CDR3 has 9 residues. Germline loops: CDR1 SEHNR, CDR2 FQNEAQ (reference sequence). The CDR3 region has the DNA TGTGCCAGCAGCCTCTCCCTGCTCTTC. It is translated as CASSLSLLF.

The chain links TRBV28 to TRBJ2-1; 11 nucleotides match TRBD2. The CDR3 has 16 residues. With V trimmed by 5 bases and J by 10 bases, 13 bases remained unmatched. CDR1 is MDHEN and CDR2 is SYDVKM in the germline V gene. The CDR3 nucleotides read TGTGCCAGCAGTCTCGACTTAGCGGGGGGGGCCAACGAGCAGTTCTTC. It encodes CASSLDLAGGANEQFF.

Only a few counts were recorded for this clonotype. The rearrangement links TRBV12-3 or TRBV12-4 to TRBJ2-3, with 10 bases fitting TRBD2. V lost 3 bases, J lost 0 bases, and 3 bases stayed unmatched. This CDR3 is built from 16 residues. The DNA of the CDR3 is TGTGCCAGCAGTTTCCCGACTAGCGGGAGCACAGATACGCAGTATTTT. Translating gives CASSFPTSGSTDTQYF.

Ten or more counts support this clonotype. The rearrangement uses TRBV4-3 and TRBJ2-7; D remains ambiguous. The CDR3 has 13 amino acids. CDR1 is LGHNA and CDR2 is YSLEER in the germline V gene. V was clipped by 1 base and J by 3 bases, with 7 bases between them. The CDR3 DNA is TGCGCCAGCAGCCAAGGGGCGGACTACGAGCAGTACTTC. Translation: CASSQGADYEQYF.

The gene calls are TRBV6-2 or TRBV6-3 and TRBJ2-2; 8 nucleotides match TRBD2. The CDR3 covers 15 residues. Germline values: CDR1 MNHEY, CDR2 SVGEGT. Germline trimming cut 7 bases from V and 1 base from J; bases unmatched to any gene: 5. As DNA, the CDR3 is TGTGCCAGCACCTCAGCGGGGGAGAACACCGGGGAGCTGTTTTTT. This gives the protein CASTSAGENTGELFF.

This chain connects TRBV7-9 to TRBJ1-4; D remains unclear. V was clipped by 2 bases and J by 5 bases, with 12 bases between them. CDR3 size: 15 residues. CDR1 and CDR2 from the germline V gene are SEHNR and FQNEAQ (reference sequence). CDR3 sequence: CASSLLPAPNEKLFF. The CDR3, as DNA: TGTGCCAGCAGCTTATTACCTGCCCCAAATGAAAAACTGTTTTTT.

The sample holds a few counts of this clonotype. The rearrangement uses TRBV5-4 and TRBJ1-6; D is undetermined. V gave up 6 bases and J gave up 9 bases, with 13 bases separating them. Germline values: CDR1 SGHNT, CDR2 YYREEE (reference sequence). This CDR3 region has 13 residues. CDR3 protein: CASNGGRGSPLHF. Here the CDR3 DNA reads TGTGCCAGCAACGGAGGTCGGGGTTCACCCCTCCACTTT.

This clonotype was picked up a small number of times. CDR3 region: CASSRLGQVGTPQHF. The CDR3 bases are TGTGCCAGCAGCCGCCTCGGGCAGGTGGGGACGCCCCAGCATTTT. V and J are TRBV12-3 or TRBV12-4 and TRBJ1-5; TRBD1 is a possible D gene (5 bases). Trimming left V 6 bases short and J 9 bases short, with 21 bases between. CDR3 size: 15 residues.

This chain connects TRBV6-6 to TRBJ2-2; the D call may be TRBD1 or TRBD2 (6 bases each). Trimming removed 2 bases at V and 5 bases at J, with 9 bases between. The germline V gene encodes CDR1 MNHNY and CDR2 SVGAGI (reference sequence). The CDR3 consists of 14 residues. CDR3 sequence: CASSYEGGTGELFF. The CDR3 DNA sequence: TGTGCCAGCAGTTACGAGGGGGGAACCGGGGAGCTGTTTTTT.

This chain links TRBV14 with TRBJ1-4, with 9 bases aligning to TRBD1. The ends lost 0 bases at V and 5 bases at J; junction bases unmatched: 10. Looked up from germline, CDR1 is SGHDN and CDR2 is FVKESK. The CDR3 has 18 amino acids. The CDR3 region has the DNA TGTGCCAGCAGCCAAGATACCACAGGGGGCGCGGGGAATGAAAAACTGTTTTTT. Protein: CASSQDTTGGAGNEKLFF.

The chain recombines TRBV7-9 with TRBJ2-7, with 7 bases lining up with TRBD2. The length of the CDR3 is 13 residues. Germline V gives CDR1 SEHNR, CDR2 FQNEAQ (reference sequence). Germline trimming cut 7 bases from V and 6 bases from J; bases unmatched to any gene: 9. The CDR3 nucleotides are TGTGCCAGCACCTCGGCCCCGGGGGGCGAGCAGTACTTC. Translation: CASTSAPGGEQYF.

Many counts were recorded for this clonotype. The chain couples TRBV28 to TRBJ1-3, with 7 bases matching TRBD1. Per the germline V gene, CDR1 is MDHEN and CDR2 is SYDVKM. The trim removed 3 bases at V and 4 bases at J, leaving 9 bases unmatched. This CDR3 region has 16 residues. The CDR3 sequence is CASSFSQGRKGNTIYF. In DNA form, the CDR3 reads TGTGCCAGCAGTTTCTCACAGGGGCGGAAAGGAAACACCATATATTTT.

This clonotype was counted only a few times. V usage is TRBV27 and J usage is TRBJ1-1; D is ambiguous. The CDR3 runs 11 residues. CDR1 and CDR2 from the germline V gene are MNHEY and SMNVEV (reference sequence). V lost 8 bases and J lost 7, with 11 bases in between. The CDR3 nucleotides read TGTGCCAGCGGAACAGTTAGTGAAGCTTTCTTT. Protein product: CASGTVSEAFF.

This clonotype occurred a few times. The chain carries TRBV6-6 and TRBJ2-1; TRBD1 matches at 9 bases. The CDR3 covers 14 residues. The V segment lost 5 bases and the J segment 7 bases; nucleotides outside the gene matches: 6. Germline V gene lookup returns CDR1 MNHNY and CDR2 SVGAGI (reference sequence). CDR3 in DNA: TGTGCCAGCAGTACCGGGGACAGGGTGAATGAGCAGTTCTTC. Translating gives CASSTGDRVNEQFF.

This clonotype was found many times. The rearrangement links TRBV7-2 to TRBJ2-5; D remains ambiguous. Germline loops: CDR1 SGHTA, CDR2 FQGNSA. The CDR3 covers 12 residues. The V end was cut by 4 bases, the J end by 8 bases, with 11 bases between. The CDR3: CASSSHTPTQYF. CDR3 bases: TGTGCCAGCAGCTCCCACACCCCCACCCAGTACTTC.

This chain links TRBV4-1 with TRBJ1-1; D is unclear. The CDR3 totals 18 residues. The V gene's germline CDR1 is MGHRA and CDR2 YSYEKL. Trimming pared 0 bases from V and 3 bases from J, leaving 20 bases between. The DNA of the CDR3 is TGCGCCAGCAGCCAAGATAACCATTTGAACAGATATTACACTGAAGCTTTCTTT. Translating it yields CASSQDNHLNRYYTEAFF.

The gene calls are TRBV7-2 and TRBJ2-4; tentatively, D is TRBD1 or TRBD2 (7 bases each). V lost 5 bases and J lost 0, with 17 bases in between. CDR1 is SGHTA and CDR2 is FQGNSA in the germline V gene. The CDR3 is 17 residues long. In DNA, the CDR3 is TGTGCCAGCAGCCCAGGGGGGGGACAGCTAGCCAAAAACATTCAGTACTTC. Its translation: CASSPGGGQLAKNIQYF.

This rearrangement joins TRBV7-6 to TRBJ1-4, with a possible D match to TRBD1 (6 bases). This CDR3 region has 15 residues. V shed 2 bases and J shed 6 bases, with 13 bases lying between them. CDR1 and CDR2 (germline): SGHVS, FNYEAQ. The CDR3 coding sequence is TGTGCCAGCAGCTTATTTTTGGGGGCCCATGAAAAACTGTTTTTT. Its protein is CASSLFLGAHEKLFF. Looking up the rest from reference TRBV7-6 and TRBJ1-4 gives the full variable domain: GAGVSQSPRYKVTKRGQDVALRCDPISGHVSLYWYRQALGQGPEFLTYFNYEAQQDKSGLPNDRFSAERPEGSISTLTIQRTEQRDSAMYRCASSLFLGAHEKLFFGSGTQLSVL.

The chain uses TRBV5-5 and TRBJ2-5; 7 bases match TRBD2. The CDR3 is 15 residues long. CDR1 and CDR2 (germline): SGHKS, YYEKEE (reference sequence). J gave up 4 bases and V 2 bases, and 8 bases lay outside the gene matches. The CDR3 nucleotides are TGTGCCAGCAGCTTCTTAAACTGGGGGGGAGAGACCCAGTACTTC. This encodes CASSFLNWGGETQYF.